This T cell receptor (beta chain) was obtained from a study of tumor-infiltrating lymphocytes in oesophageal squamous cell carcinoma. V gave up 5 bases and J gave up 9 bases, with 17 bases separating them. The length of the CDR3 is 14 residues. In TCRdb, the PCR reads were re-called with MiXCR into one record per CDR3 protein. The table lists about 14,000 distinct CDR3 sequences, 46% of them singletons, with more than 40% in the top ten. The V gene is TRBV12-3 or TRBV12-4, the J gene TRBJ2-4; D may be TRBD2 (6 bases). The sequence derives from a male donor with esophageal squamous cell carcinoma. The sample taken for sequencing was blood. As DNA, the CDR3 is TGTGCCAGCAGTCCCGCGGGGTACGGAAGCATTCAGTACTTC. Protein: CASSPAGYGSIQYF.